The clone carrying this TCR beta chain came up many times. The antigen is unknown. This sample is drawn from a study of response to subunit inactivated influenza vaccine. TCRdb passed the RT-PCR reads through MiXCR, listing each CDR3 protein once. The sample contains about 700,000 distinct CDR3 sequences, approximately 14% of which appear only once. There are 15 residues in the CDR3. The V end was cut by 1 base, the J end by 4 bases, with 8 bases between. Germline V gives CDR1 SGHTA, CDR2 FQGNSA. General observations from the study: There was a suggestion from the authors that each seasonal influenza vaccination recruits few new T cells.

V and J are TRBV7-2 and TRBJ1-6, with D unclear. Sequences were derived from PBMCs from blood, sampled 14 days before vaccination. This receptor was obtained from a man aged 50-60 years who received an inactivated influenza vaccine. CDR3 nucleotide sequence: TGTGCCAGCAGCTTAGTAGGCGATTATAATTCACCCCTCCACTTT. This gives the protein CASSLVGDYNSPLHF.